This passage covers 15 T cell receptor beta chains from one sample sequenced in a study of T cell changes during pregnancy in multiple sclerosis. The protocol was immunoSEQ multiplex PCR, while the TCRdb copy is restricted to in-frame clones and leaves out a portion. The sample has tens of thousands of clones; approximately 89% are singletons. The sample was peripheral blood, taken in the first trimester of pregnancy. All receptors come from a female donor with multiple sclerosis, enrolled in a pregnancy study.

Only one count was recorded for this clone. This rearrangement joins TRBV29-1 to TRBJ1-2; D is perhaps TRBD1 (5 bases). The CDR3 contains 12 residues. CDR1 is SQVTM, CDR2 ANQGSEA, per germline. V was trimmed by 4 bases and J by 8 bases, leaving 14 bases between them. CDR3: CSVVGRVGGYTF. CDR3 coding DNA: TGCAGCGTTGTTGGCAGGGTGGGCGGCTACACCTTC.

The V and J genes are TRBV25-1 and TRBJ2-7, with TRBD2 matching over 7 bases. V lost 5 bases, J lost 3 bases, and 4 bases stayed unmatched. CDR1 MGHDK and CDR2 SYGVNS come from the germline V gene. The CDR3 runs 13 residues. CDR3 protein: CASSRGEGYEQYF. The CDR3 bases are TGTGCCAGCAGTCGAGGGGAGGGCTACGAGCAGTACTTC.

The rearrangement joins TRBV2 to TRBJ2-3, with D possibly matching TRBD2 (5 bases). CDR1 and CDR2 (germline): SNHLY, FYNNEI. This CDR3 is 14 amino acids long. V lost 6 bases to trimming and J lost 3 bases, with 13 bases between them. CDR3 region: CASRDRGGTDTQYF. The CDR3 DNA sequence: TGTGCCAGCAGGGACCGGGGTGGGACAGATACGCAGTATTTT.

The chain joins TRBV4-3 to TRBJ2-1; D is perhaps TRBD1 (5 bases). The germline V gene has CDR1 LGHNA and CDR2 YSLEER. The CDR3 spans 15 residues. V lost 1 base and J lost 3, with 10 bases in between. CDR3 coding DNA: TGCGCCAGCAGCCAAGCCTCAGGGTACTACAATGAGCAGTTCTTC. This translates into CASSQASGYYNEQFF.

J is TRBJ2-7 and V is TRBV10-3, with D perhaps TRBD2 (6 bases). The V end was cut by 2 bases, the J end by 2 bases, with 10 bases between. The germline gives CDR1 ENHRY, CDR2 SYGVKD. CDR3 size: 14 residues. Written as DNA, the CDR3 is TGTGCCATCAGTGAGGCCAGGGAGGCCTACGAGCAGTACTTC. The encoded protein is CAISEAREAYEQYF.

The rearrangement joins TRBV5-5 to TRBJ2-7; no definite D call. CDR1 is SGHKS and CDR2 is YYEKEE in the germline V gene (reference sequence). V lost 2 bases and J 4 bases, leaving 7 bases between the germline ends. The CDR3 totals 12 residues. The CDR3 protein is CASSFLGYEQYF. CDR3 coding DNA: TGTGCCAGCAGCTTTCTAGGATACGAGCAGTACTTC. The whole variable domain, filled in from reference TRBV5-5 and TRBJ2-7, reads DAGVTQSPTHLIKTRGQQVTLRCSPISGHKSVSWYQQVLGQGPQFIFQYYEKEERGRGNFPDRFSARQFPNYSSELNVNALLLGDSALYLCASSFLGYEQYFGPGTRLTVT.

The V and J genes are TRBV4-3 and TRBJ2-2, with 11 bases fitting TRBD2. CDR3 size: 16 residues. The V gene's germline CDR1 is LGHNA and CDR2 YSLEER. The ends lost 2 bases at V and 6 bases at J; junction bases unmatched: 5. In nucleotides, the CDR3 is TGCGCCAGCAGCCAAATTCTAGCGGGGGGATCCGGGGAGCTGTTTTTT. This codes for CASSQILAGGSGELFF.

The rearrangement links TRBV18 to TRBJ2-7; the D gene is possibly TRBD1 (6 bases). Germline V lookup: CDR1 KGHSH, CDR2 LQKENI. This CDR3 is built from 15 residues. V was cut by 4 bases and J by 0 bases, with 13 bases left in between. The CDR3: CASSRGQTSSYEQYF. The CDR3 DNA sequence: TGTGCCAGCTCACGCGGACAGACGAGCTCCTACGAGCAGTACTTC. Full variable domain (outside the CDR3, taken from reference TRBV18 and TRBJ2-7): NAGVMQNPRHLVRRRGQEARLRCSPMKGHSHVYWYRQLPEEGLKFMVYLQKENIIDESGMPKERFSAEFPKEGPSILRIQQVVRGDSAAYFCASSRGQTSSYEQYFGPGTRLTVT.

This clone is a singleton in its sample. CDR3 sequence reads: CASSRPGQINSPLHF. As DNA, the CDR3 is TGTGCCAGCAGCCGACCGGGACAGATTAATTCACCCCTCCACTTT. The chain joins TRBV11-2 to TRBJ1-6; 7 nucleotides agree with TRBD1. CDR1 is SGHAT, CDR2 FQNNGV, per germline. The CDR3 loop spans 15 amino acids. Trimming removed 5 bases from V and 6 bases from J; junction bases left unmatched: 7.

This chain connects TRBV15 to TRBJ2-2, with D unclear. Looked up from germline, CDR1 is LNHNV and CDR2 is YYDKDF (reference sequence). The CDR3 runs to 14 residues. Trimming shortened V by 0 bases and J by 4 bases, and 6 bases separated the two germline ends. The CDR3 reads CATSRDSVTGELFF. The DNA of the CDR3 is TGTGCCACCAGCAGAGATTCGGTCACCGGGGAGCTGTTTTTT.

J is TRBJ2-7 and V is TRBV11-1, with 8 positions matching TRBD1. The CDR3 is 15 amino acids. Unmatched junction bases numbered 6, after V lost 5 bases and J lost 0 bases. Germline CDR1 and CDR2: SGHAT and FQDESV (reference sequence). This CDR3 reads CASSLVGQASYEQYF. As DNA, the CDR3 is TGTGCCAGCAGCCTAGTGGGACAGGCCTCCTACGAGCAGTACTTC.

The chain recombines TRBV7-8 with TRBJ2-3; D is unresolved. CDR1 and CDR2 from the germline V gene are SGHVS and FQNEAQ. CDR3 length: 14 amino acids. Trimming removed 5 bases from V and 0 bases from J, with 9 bases in between. CDR3 coding DNA: TGTGCCAGCAGCCCGCCCACTAGCACAGATACGCAGTATTTT. It codes for CASSPPTSTDTQYF.

V and J are TRBV7-8 and TRBJ1-5, with a possible D match to TRBD1 (5 bases). Germline-derived CDR1 and CDR2 are SGHVS and FQNEAQ. With 3 bases removed from V and 5 bases from J, the gap between germline ends came to 11 bases. The CDR3 totals 14 residues. In DNA form, the CDR3 reads TGTGCCAGCAGCTTCAGGGAGGGCGATCAGCCCCAGCATTTT. Protein sequence: CASSFREGDQPQHF.

The chain couples TRBV2 to TRBJ1-5, with TRBD1 matching 10 bases. CDR1 is SNHLY, CDR2 FYNNEI, per germline. This CDR3 spans 15 amino acids. V trimming: 7 bases; J trimming: 4 bases; junction bases outside the gene matches: 7. CDR3 nucleotides: TGTGCCAGCACGGGACAGGGGTGGGGTAATCAGCCCCAGCATTTT. As protein: CASTGQGWGNQPQHF.

The sample holds one count of this clone. The chain is built from TRBV4-1 and TRBJ2-3; D perhaps matches TRBD2 (9 bases). The CDR3 length is 16 residues. Germline loops: CDR1 MGHRA, CDR2 YSYEKL. Trimming shortened V by 2 bases and J by 6 bases, and 18 bases separated the two germline ends. DNA of the CDR3: TGCGCCAGCAGCCAACTAGCGGGGACAGGTCCGGATACGCAGTATTTT. Translation: CASSQLAGTGPDTQYF.